This T cell receptor beta chain was captured by sequencing in a study of radiotherapy plus CTLA-4 blockade in lung cancer (dated by TCRdb to 2017 to 2018). With regard to the full study: Objective responses were observed in 18% of enrolled patients, and disease control was achieved in approximately 30%. Study-level results and caveats: After treatment with radiotherapy and ipilimumab, TCR clones that originated in tumors expanded in peripheral blood. Early dynamic changes in blood T cell clones, together with increased serum interferon-beta after radiation, were reported as the strongest predictors of response.

The library was produced with the immunoSEQ multiplex PCR assay. In its TCRdb copy, this immuneACCESS table keeps in-frame sequences only and misses some clones. Where compared with another copy, unresolved V genes explain less than half of these, and the others have no known cause. In all, the sample holds more than 75,000 clones, and about 87% of those were seen once. Clones ranked in the top ten supply less than 0.9% of the sample. Of note for this clone: Its recognized antigen is unknown. No base-level quality is on record; no much larger clone is a single base apart.

The study tested focal radiation therapy combined with CTLA-4 blockade (ipilimumab) in patients with chemo-refractory metastatic non-small-cell lung cancer. Based on the germline V gene, the CDR1 and CDR2 sequences are SGHDT and YYEEEE. Its CDR3 holds 17 amino acids, cysteine through phenylalanine. Just CDR3 DNA is preserved here, 51 bases in frame from base 1. At the junction V is shortened by 6 bases and J by 5 bases, with 23 bases in between. The sequence came from a human donor with non-small cell lung cancer who had stable disease on radiotherapy plus ipilimumab. Recombination joined TRBV5-6 with TRBJ1-4, with a tentative D gene TRBD1 over 6 matching bases. Specimen: peripheral blood, collected from a patient treated with radiotherapy plus ipilimumab. The DNA sequence is TGTGCCAGCAAACTTTCGGGATGGGACAAGGGAAATGAAAAACTGTTTTTT. This translates into CASKLSGWDKGNEKLFF.